These T cell receptor beta chains were read from a single sample in a study of blood T cell repertoires in COVID-19. TCRdb keeps only in-frame clones here, not all; method: immunoSEQ multiplex PCR. The repertoire holds over 150,000 clones, with 65% to 85% as singletons. Input material: peripheral blood. These receptors were taken from a woman aged 55-70 years with acute or convalescent COVID-19. CDR3s include the opening cysteine and the closing phenylalanine or tryptophan. Each record gives: clone size, J gene, V gene, D gene, CDR3 DNA, CDR3 protein. A D gene is named only where the DNA matches it firmly. Size tells how often a clone was seen (once, few, many) or the class of an expanded clone, and some rows leave it out.

>.|TRBJ2-1|TRBV4-3|TRBD1
TGCGCCAGCAGCTCCCGGGACAGGGGAAACAATGAGCAGTTCTTC
CASSSRDRGNNEQFF
>.|TRBJ2-7|TRBV5-1|.
TGCGCCAGCAGCTTGGCCGCGGGGCACGAGCAGTACTTC
CASSLAAGHEQYF
>.|TRBJ2-5|TRBV6-1|TRBD1
TGTGCCAGCAGTGATCAGGACAGGTTGGGGACCCAGTACTTC
CASSDQDRLGTQYF
>.|TRBJ2-5|TRBV7-2|TRBD2
TGTGCCAGCAGCCGGACTAGCTCTCAAGAGACCCAGTACTTC
CASSRTSSQETQYF
>.|TRBJ2-7|TRBV5-1|.
TGCGCCAGCAGCGCGGGCGGGACAGACTCCTACGAGCAGTACTTC
CASSAGGTDSYEQYF
>.|TRBJ2-1|TRBV7-3|.
TGTGCCAGCAGCTCTCGAGGGTATGGCGAGCAGTTCTTC
CASSSRGYGEQFF
>few|TRBJ1-1|TRBV5-1|.
TGCGCCAGCAGCCGTCAGACCGGGACTGAAGCTTTCTTT
CASSRQTGTEAFF
>.|TRBJ1-4|TRBV3-1/TRBV3-2|.
TGTGCCAGCAGCCAAGATGTGTGGGGGCCCAATGAAAAACTGTTTTTT
CASSQDVWGPNEKLFF
>.|TRBJ1-6|TRBV30|.
TGTGCCTGGTGTCCTGCGGATTCACCCCTCCACTTT
CAWCPADSPLHF
>.|TRBJ2-2|TRBV7-3|TRBD2
TGTGCCAGCAGCTTAACCAGCGGGGGGCTTTCAAACACCGGGGAGCTGTTTTTT
CASSLTSGGLSNTGELFF
>many|TRBJ1-1|TRBV7-6|TRBD1
TGTGCCAGCAGCGGGACAGGGGATAACACTGAAGCTTTCTTT
CASSGTGDNTEAFF
>.|TRBJ2-1|TRBV6-5|TRBD2
TGTGCCAGCAGTAGCCGACTAGCGGGGGGCGTTGAGCAGTTCTTC
CASSSRLAGGVEQFF
>.|TRBJ2-1|TRBV2|TRBD2
TGTGCCAGGGGACTAGCGGGGGGGTACAATGAGCAGTTCTTC
CARGLAGGYNEQFF
>.|TRBJ2-5|TRBV7-3|.
TGTGCCAGCAGCGTTACGGGGCAAGAGACCCAGTACTTC
CASSVTGQETQYF
>.|TRBJ1-1|TRBV21-1|.
TGTGCCAGCAGCAAAAAGGAGCCAGGGGGCAGGGGACTGAACACTGAAGCTTTCTTT
CASSKKEPGGRGLNTEAFF
>.|TRBJ1-2|TRBV5-1|.
TGCGCCAGCAGCTTGTCCACGGGGGATCAGGGCTACACCTTC
CASSLSTGDQGYTF
>.|TRBJ1-4|TRBV6-4|.
TGTGCCAGCAGTCGGGGAGGGAATGAAAAACTGTTTTTT
CASSRGGNEKLFF
>once|TRBJ2-3|TRBV7-2|.
TGTGCCAGCAGCCCCTCACTAGGAACAGATACGCAGTATTTT
CASSPSLGTDTQYF
>.|TRBJ2-7|TRBV7-8|.
TGTGCCAGCAGCTTAGTTCTAGTGTCCTCCTACGAGCAGTACTTC
CASSLVLVSSYEQYF
>.|TRBJ2-5|TRBV10-2|TRBD2
TGCGCCAGCACCCTAGCGGGGGCAGGGACCCAGTACTTC
CASTLAGAGTQYF
>.|TRBJ1-4|TRBV18|.
TGTGCCAGCTCACCAGGACAGCGTAATGAAAAACTGTTTTTT
CASSPGQRNEKLFF
>few|TRBJ2-5|TRBV28|TRBD2
TGTGCCAGCAGTTTCGGGACTAGGGGGTGGGGGACCCAGTACTTC
CASSFGTRGWGTQYF
>.|TRBJ2-1|TRBV2|.
TGTGCCAGCAGGACCGGGACACACTCCTACAATGAGCAGTTCTTC
CASRTGTHSYNEQFF
>.|TRBJ2-5|TRBV7-9|TRBD1
TGTGCCAGCAGCTCCCCGGGACAGGGTCGAGAGACCCAGTACTTC
CASSSPGQGRETQYF
>.|TRBJ2-5|TRBV6-5|TRBD1
TGTGCCAGCAGTTACGCAGGGGGCTCCCCCCAAGAGACCCAGTACTTC
CASSYAGGSPQETQYF
>once|TRBJ2-1|TRBV7-2|.
TGTGCCAGCAGCTTAGATTTAGGGGGCTACAATGAGCAGTTCTTC
CASSLDLGGYNEQFF
>once|TRBJ1-1|TRBV30|TRBD1
TGTGCCTGGGGGACAGGGGGCAGGGACACTGAAGCTTTCTTT
CAWGTGGRDTEAFF
>.|TRBJ1-1|TRBV6-2/TRBV6-3|.
TGTGCCAGCAGTTTCGTAATCGGGACTGAAGCTTTCTTT
CASSFVIGTEAFF
>.|TRBJ2-4|TRBV7-2|.
TGTGCCAGCAGTAACTCGGTAGCCAAAAACATTCAGTACTTC
CASSNSVAKNIQYF
>once|TRBJ1-2|TRBV5-6|.
TGTGCCAGCACCGTGATGGGAGGGAACTATGGCTACACCTTC
CASTVMGGNYGYTF
>.|TRBJ1-1|TRBV6-1|.
TGTGCCAGCAGTGAAGTGCGGAACACTGAAGCTTTCTTT
CASSEVRNTEAFF
>.|TRBJ1-4|TRBV18|TRBD1
TGTGCCAGCTCATTAACAGGGGCGAGTGAAAAACTGTTTTTT
CASSLTGASEKLFF
>.|TRBJ2-5|TRBV5-6|.
TGTGCCAGCAGCTTGGATCGACAGTCTCCCTCTCAAGAGACCCAGTACTTC
CASSLDRQSPSQETQYF
>.|TRBJ1-2|TRBV29-1|TRBD1
TGCAGCGCCGGGGACAGGGGCGGCTATGGCTACACCTTC
CSAGDRGGYGYTF
>once|TRBJ2-7|TRBV27|.
TGTGCCAGCAGTTCCCGCGGCAACGAGCAGTACTTC
CASSSRGNEQYF
>.|TRBJ1-6|TRBV7-2|.
TGTGCCAGCAGCTGGCCAAATTCACCCCTCCACTTT
CASSWPNSPLHF
>.|TRBJ1-2|TRBV19|TRBD1
TGTGCCAGTACTACAGGGGCAGGAGGCTACACCTTC
CASTTGAGGYTF